This T cell receptor beta chain was retrieved from a study of blood T cell repertoires in COVID-19. Study-wide background: In each case, the material was cDNA or gDNA derived from T cells, B-cell-depleted T cells, or PBMCs.

Trimming removed 4 bases at V and 3 bases at J, with 10 bases between. Germline CDR1 reads SGHTA; CDR2 reads FQGNSA. The CDR3 loop spans 13 amino acids. In the original analysis: Nucleated cell number was recorded as an estimate derived from reference gene primer amplification. Clones were sequenced by immunoSEQ multiplex PCR, and TCRdb holds only the in-frame ones, with some missing. V and J calls and clone size are given by that table; D and trimming were obtained from the DNA. The data show about 140,000 clones, 65% to 80% seen once. The sequenced sample consisted of peripheral blood. This sequence joins TRBV7-2 and TRBJ2-7; D may be TRBD2 (6 bases). The receptor's source is a man of 80 years or more with acute or convalescent COVID-19. The CDR3 here is CASSWRVRYEQYF. The CDR3 DNA sequence: TGTGCCAGCAGCTGGAGGGTTCGCTACGAGCAGTACTTC.